A single sample is the source of the 16 T cell receptor beta chains below, sequenced in a study of blood T cell repertoires in COVID-19. TCRdb's copy holds only in-frame clones and misses some; the assay was immunoSEQ multiplex PCR. The table has about 300,000 clones, more than 80% seen once. The sequenced sample was peripheral blood. Every receptor here comes from a woman in her fifties or sixties with COVID-19, enrolled during active disease.

The chain combines TRBV6-2 or TRBV6-3 with TRBJ1-1, with 8 bases aligning to TRBD1. The CDR3 is made up of 15 amino acids. Germline V CDR1 and CDR2: MNHEY, SVGEGT. J was trimmed by 5 bases and V by 2 bases; bases with no gene match: 7. CDR3 sequence: CASSYRQGARTEAFF. The CDR3 DNA sequence: TGTGCCAGCAGTTACCGCCAGGGGGCAAGGACTGAAGCTTTCTTT.

The V gene is TRBV27, the J gene TRBJ2-3; D gene ambiguous. The CDR3 is 14 residues long. The V end lost 3 bases, the J end lost 3 bases, and 10 bases lay between the germline ends. Germline V gene data show CDR1 as MNHEY and CDR2 as SMNVEV (reference sequence). The CDR3 protein is CASSFRQTTDTQYF. Here the CDR3 DNA reads TGTGCCAGCAGTTTCCGGCAGACTACAGATACGCAGTATTTT.

The chain has TRBV6-5 and TRBJ1-2, with D possibly being TRBD1 (5 bases). CDR3 size: 15 residues. Germline CDR1 MNHEY, CDR2 SVGAGI. The V gene lost 2 bases and the J gene lost 4 bases, with 14 bases spanning the gap. Here the CDR3 reads CASSYGPGWGYGYTF. The DNA of the CDR3 is TGTGCCAGCAGTTACGGACCAGGGTGGGGCTATGGCTACACCTTC.

V usage is TRBV7-2 and J usage is TRBJ2-7; tentative D call: TRBD1 (5 bases). Trimming removed 5 bases from V and 0 bases from J, with 11 bases in between. Germline V gene lookup returns CDR1 SGHTA and CDR2 FQGNSA. The CDR3 contains 14 residues. CDR3 sequence reads: CASSPTRGSYEQYF. Written as DNA, the CDR3 is TGTGCCAGCAGCCCCACAAGGGGCTCCTACGAGCAGTACTTC.

The sample holds one count of this clone. The chain has TRBV29-1 and TRBJ1-1; TRBD1 might be the D (6 bases). Germline loops: CDR1 SQVTM, CDR2 ANQGSEA. V was trimmed by 5 bases and J by 5 bases, leaving 15 bases between them. The CDR3 contains 13 residues. The CDR3 coding sequence is TGCAGCGTTTCCCAGGGGCCGGGAACTGAAGCTTTCTTT. Translating it yields CSVSQGPGTEAFF.

The V gene is TRBV5-8, the J gene TRBJ2-5; a possible D gene is TRBD2 (6 bases). Trimming shortened V by 0 bases and J by 5 bases, and 14 bases separated the two germline ends. Germline-derived CDR1 and CDR2 are SGHTS and YDEGEE. The CDR3 contains 15 residues. The DNA of the CDR3 is TGTGCCAGCAGCTTGGGGGCCCGGGACTTGGAGACCCAGTACTTC. Translated, it gives CASSLGARDLETQYF. Complete variable domain (other parts from reference TRBV5-8 and TRBJ2-5): EAGVTQSPTHLIKTRGQQATLRCSPISGHTSVYWYQQALGLGLQFLLWYDEGEERNRGNFPPRFSGRQFPNYSSELNVNALELEDSALYLCASSLGARDLETQYFGPGTRLLVL.

The chain has TRBV29-1 and TRBJ1-1; 7 nucleotides line up with TRBD1. Germline lookup yields CDR1 SQVTM and CDR2 ANQGSEA. V shed 3 bases, J shed 3 bases, and the junction held 7 bases outside the gene matches. The CDR3 is made up of 14 amino acids. CDR3 residues: CSVEPTGVDTEAFF. Written as DNA, the CDR3 is TGCAGCGTTGAGCCTACAGGGGTAGACACTGAAGCTTTCTTT.

V usage is TRBV19 and J usage is TRBJ2-7, with D maybe TRBD1 (5 bases). This CDR3 contains 15 residues. The V gene lost 3 bases and the J gene lost 0 bases, with 12 bases spanning the gap. Germline-derived CDR1 and CDR2 are LNHDA and SQIVND (reference sequence). CDR3 sequence: CASSIDRGLSYEQYF. CDR3 DNA: TGTGCCAGTAGTATCGATAGGGGCCTCTCCTACGAGCAGTACTTC. Combining the CDR3 with reference TRBV19 and TRBJ2-7 gives the whole variable domain DGGITQSPKYLFRKEGQNVTLSCEQNLNHDAMYWYRQDPGQGLRLIYYSQIVNDFQKGDIAEGYSVSREKKESFPLTVTSAQKNPTAFYLCASSIDRGLSYEQYFGPGTRLTVT.

This clone has only a few counts. The chain combines TRBV10-1 with TRBJ2-7; TRBD2 matches at 8 bases. CDR1 and CDR2 (germline): WNHNN, SYGVQD (reference sequence). The CDR3 runs to 15 residues. J lost 0 bases, V lost 6 bases, and 7 bases had no gene match. The CDR3: CASRQGGRSSYEQYF. CDR3 coding DNA: TGCGCCAGCAGACAAGGCGGGAGGTCCTCCTACGAGCAGTACTTC.

This clone was seen a single time. The chain carries TRBV15 and TRBJ2-1; D not resolved. Looked up from germline, CDR1 is LNHNV and CDR2 is YYDKDF (reference sequence). V gave up 3 bases and J gave up 2 bases, with 14 bases separating them. The length of the CDR3 is 16 residues. CDR3 loop: CATSSPYEVPYNEQFF. The CDR3 nucleotides are TGTGCCACCAGCAGTCCCTATGAGGTGCCCTACAATGAGCAGTTCTTC.

The chain employs TRBV2 and TRBJ2-3; TRBD1 matches 8 bases. Looked up from germline, CDR1 is SNHLY and CDR2 is FYNNEI. Unmatched junction bases numbered 5, after V lost 7 bases and J lost 2 bases. This CDR3 region has 14 residues. The DNA of the CDR3 is TGTGCCAGCACCGCGGACAGGGACACAGATACGCAGTATTTT. This sequence encodes CASTADRDTDTQYF.

The V call is TRBV27, the J call TRBJ2-1; 10 bases agree with TRBD2. V was clipped by 4 bases and J by 0 bases; unmatched bases: 6. Germline CDR1 MNHEY, CDR2 SMNVEV (reference sequence). This CDR3 is 17 amino acids long. The CDR3 DNA is TGTGCCAGCAGTTCGCCGGCTAGCGGGAGCTCCTACAATGAGCAGTTCTTC. Its translation is CASSSPASGSSYNEQFF.

J is TRBJ2-5 and V is TRBV5-1; 8 positions agree with TRBD1. Germline V gene sequence: CDR1 SGHRS, CDR2 YFSETQ. Germline trimming cut 0 bases from V and 4 bases from J; bases unmatched to any gene: 5. This CDR3 is built from 15 residues. The CDR3 region is CASSLEGQGLETQYF. CDR3 DNA sequence: TGCGCCAGCAGCTTGGAAGGACAGGGTTTAGAGACCCAGTACTTC.

This rearrangement joins TRBV19 to TRBJ1-1; 12 bases fit TRBD1. From germline, CDR1 is LNHDA and CDR2 SQIVND (reference sequence). The CDR3 consists of 18 residues. After removal of 6 bases from V and 3 bases from J, the junction contained 14 bases not matched to a gene. This chain's CDR3 is CASSTGGTGGLSDTEAFF. In nucleotides, the CDR3 is TGTGCCAGTAGCACTGGCGGGACAGGGGGCCTTTCCGACACTGAAGCTTTCTTT.

The gene calls are TRBV7-2 and TRBJ2-3, with 10 bases lining up with TRBD2. CDR3 size: 16 residues. Germline-derived CDR1 and CDR2 are SGHTA and FQGNSA. V lost 2 bases and J lost 5; bases outside the gene matches: 7. In nucleotides, the CDR3 is TGTGCCAGCAGCTTATATGAGCGGGAGGGCAAAGATACGCAGTATTTT. Its protein is CASSLYEREGKDTQYF.

The chain combines TRBV10-3 with TRBJ1-6; possibly TRBD1 for D (6 bases). Trimming shortened V by 4 bases and J by 7 bases, and 8 bases separated the two germline ends. Germline loops: CDR1 ENHRY, CDR2 SYGVKD. The CDR3 has 13 residues. CDR3 bases: TGTGCCATCAGTGGAGACAGGAATTCACCCCTCCACTTT. Translation: CAISGDRNSPLHF.